The 25 T cell receptor beta chains presented below share a single source sample, sequenced in a study of OX40 agonist ivuxolimab in advanced cancers. Using immunoSEQ multiplex PCR, the repertoire was profiled, and TCRdb retains in-frame clones only, with some absent. The data contain 20,000 to 25,000 clones, less than 90% of them singletons. The specimen comprised CD4+ or CD8+ T cells sorted from blood, sampled in a trial of the OX40 agonist ivuxolimab. The receptors were gathered from an adult with an advanced solid tumor such as melanoma, head and neck, liver or kidney cancer.

The genes are TRBV6-5 and TRBJ2-2; TRBD1 or TRBD2 may be the D gene (5 bases each). V was clipped by 7 bases and J by 3 bases, with 12 bases between them. Germline V CDR1 and CDR2: MNHEY, SVGAGI. The CDR3 contains 14 residues. The CDR3 DNA sequence: TGTGCCAGCACCTTCCAGGGAGACACCGGGGAGCTGTTTTTT. Protein sequence: CASTFQGDTGELFF.

This clone occurred once. The rearrangement uses TRBV19 and TRBJ1-1, with 7 bases that match TRBD1. The CDR3 loop spans 12 amino acids. Germline V gene lookup returns CDR1 LNHDA and CDR2 SQIVND (reference sequence). Germline trimming cut 3 bases from V and 10 bases from J; bases unmatched to any gene: 5. CDR3 amino acids: CASSIPPGGAFF. In nucleotides, the CDR3 is TGTGCCAGTAGTATCCCCCCAGGGGGAGCTTTCTTT.

The V gene is TRBV7-6, the J gene TRBJ2-3; TRBD2 matches 8 bases. The CDR3 sequence is 16 residues long. Germline trimming cut 5 bases from V and 2 bases from J; bases unmatched to any gene: 9. Looked up from germline, CDR1 is SGHVS and CDR2 is FNYEAQ. CDR3 region: CASSRYGRGVTDTQYF. The CDR3 DNA follows: TGTGCCAGCAGCCGATACGGGCGGGGGGTCACAGATACGCAGTATTTT.

Concerning this clone itself: This specimen includes other DNA sequences encoding the same CDR3. This chain uses TRBV9 with TRBJ1-4; D is ambiguous. With 0 bases removed from V and 0 bases from J, the gap between germline ends came to 6 bases. CDR1 is SGDLS, CDR2 YYNGEE, per germline. This CDR3 has 15 amino acids. CDR3: CASSVEGTTNEKLFF. DNA for the CDR3: TGTGCCAGCAGCGTAGAGGGAACAACTAATGAAAAACTGTTTTTT.

The rearrangement uses TRBV9 and TRBJ1-1; D gene unclear. The CDR3 runs to 12 residues. Looked up from germline, CDR1 is SGDLS and CDR2 is YYNGEE. Trimming took 4 bases from V and 11 from J, leaving 15 bases between them. The CDR3 loop is CASSPPSLFAFF. The CDR3 region has the DNA TGTGCCAGCAGCCCACCCTCCTTATTCGCTTTCTTT.

CDR3 loop: CASSLAQGHGYTF. The CDR3 DNA sequence: TGTGCCAGCAGCTTAGCACAGGGGCATGGCTACACCTTC. This rearrangement joins TRBV7-9 to TRBJ1-2, with TRBD1 matching 7 bases. The CDR3 loop spans 13 amino acids. Germline lookup yields CDR1 SEHNR and CDR2 FQNEAQ (reference sequence). J was trimmed by 6 bases and V by 0 bases; bases with no gene match: 1.

The V call is TRBV4-3, the J call TRBJ1-1, with 7 bases matching TRBD1. Germline V gene data show CDR1 as LGHNA and CDR2 as YSLEER. V shed 1 base and J 4 bases; nucleotides not matched to a gene: 6. There are 15 residues in the CDR3. This CDR3 reads CASSQGQGEGTEAFF. The CDR3 nucleotides are TGCGCCAGCAGCCAAGGACAGGGCGAGGGCACTGAAGCTTTCTTT.

The rearrangement joins TRBV5-4 to TRBJ1-1; 12 bases are shared with TRBD1. Losses at the gene ends were 5 bases for V and 11 bases for J; bases not matched to a gene: 7. This CDR3 region has 13 residues. CDR1 is SGHNT, CDR2 YYREEE, per germline (reference sequence). For the CDR3, the DNA is TGTGCCAGCAGGCGCGGGACAGGGGGCTGGGCTTTCTTT. Amino acids: CASRRGTGGWAFF.

This chain uses TRBV5-1 with TRBJ1-2; TRBD1 is a possible D gene (6 bases). Trimming stripped 3 bases from V and 4 bases from J, with 10 bases between. The germline V gene encodes CDR1 SGHRS and CDR2 YFSETQ. This CDR3 comprises 13 residues. CDR3 residues: CASSWDKSYGYTF. The CDR3 region has the DNA TGCGCCAGCAGCTGGGACAAGAGCTATGGCTACACCTTC.

The gene calls are TRBV10-3 and TRBJ1-2; D is uncertain. This CDR3 is built from 15 residues. Trimming shortened V by 0 bases and J by 4 bases, and 12 bases separated the two germline ends. Germline assignment: CDR1 ENHRY and CDR2 SYGVKD. CDR3 sequence: CAISESTPRGYGYTF. CDR3 DNA: TGTGCCATCAGTGAGTCGACCCCTCGAGGCTATGGCTACACCTTC.

The V call is TRBV4-1, the J call TRBJ1-3; no clear D. The CDR3 has 14 amino acids. V lost 4 bases and J lost 4, with 11 bases in between. Germline loops: CDR1 MGHRA, CDR2 YSYEKL. In nucleotides, the CDR3 is TGCGCCAGCAGCCTCGAGCGGCTAGGAAACACCATATATTTT. Translation: CASSLERLGNTIYF.

The rearrangement joins TRBV27 to TRBJ2-7; a possible D gene is TRBD2 (5 bases). In germline, CDR1 is MNHEY, CDR2 SMNVEV (reference sequence). This CDR3 region has 13 residues. V was clipped by 3 bases and J by 1 base, with 7 bases between them. CDR3 sequence: CASSFTGSYEQYF. CDR3 sequence (DNA): TGTGCCAGCAGTTTTACGGGATCCTACGAGCAGTACTTC.

The chain joins TRBV5-5 to TRBJ1-5; no clear D gene. CDR1 and CDR2 (germline): SGHKS, YYEKEE (reference sequence). With 0 bases removed from V and 2 bases from J, the gap between germline ends came to 6 bases. The CDR3 sequence is 14 residues long. CDR3 amino acids: CASSLGGGNQPQHF. CDR3 coding DNA: TGTGCCAGCAGCTTGGGTGGGGGCAATCAGCCCCAGCATTTT.

The rearrangement joins TRBV6-1 to TRBJ1-3; no reliable D call. This CDR3 is 16 amino acids long. Germline CDR1 is MNHNS and CDR2 is SASEGT. Trimming pared 1 base from V and 0 bases from J, leaving 10 bases between. The CDR3 protein is CASSEVGSSSGNTIYF. The CDR3 DNA reads TGTGCCAGCAGTGAAGTGGGCAGTTCCTCTGGAAACACCATATATTTT.

The chain carries TRBV6-6 and TRBJ1-4; D remains ambiguous. CDR1 and CDR2 (germline): MNHNY, SVGAGI (reference sequence). This CDR3 contains 15 residues. Between the trimmed V and J ends, which lost 4 bases and 8 bases, there was a span of 17 bases. The CDR3 coding sequence is TGTGCCAGCAGTTCTGTGGGCGGACTGCGGGAAAAACTGTTTTTT. This sequence encodes CASSSVGGLREKLFF.

This clone was counted only a few times. This rearrangement joins TRBV9 to TRBJ1-1, with D unresolved. Germline V gene data show CDR1 as SGDLS and CDR2 as YYNGEE. The ends were cut back, 7 bases at V and 0 bases at J, with 16 bases in the middle. CDR3 length equals 15 residues. The CDR3 here is CASAQAGSLNTEAFF. The CDR3, as DNA: TGTGCCAGCGCTCAGGCGGGCAGCCTGAACACTGAAGCTTTCTTT.

This rearrangement joins TRBV27 to TRBJ1-1; tentatively, D is TRBD1 (5 bases). Looked up from germline, CDR1 is MNHEY and CDR2 is SMNVEV (reference sequence). The CDR3 is made up of 12 amino acids. V gave up 10 bases and J gave up 4 bases, with 13 bases separating them. CDR3 loop: CATKYGGTEAFF. In nucleotides, the CDR3 is TGTGCCACTAAGTACGGGGGCACTGAAGCTTTCTTT.

The genes are TRBV27 and TRBJ2-1; no clear D. V lost 2 bases and J 6 bases, leaving 8 bases between the germline ends. Germline CDR1 is MNHEY and CDR2 is SMNVEV (reference sequence). This CDR3 is built from 13 residues. In nucleotides, the CDR3 is TGTGCCAGCAGTTTAGAACCACTCAATGAGCAGTTCTTC. Translation: CASSLEPLNEQFF.

The genes are TRBV4-1 and TRBJ1-1; 7 bases match TRBD1. The J segment lost 7 bases and the V segment lost 2 bases, leaving 4 bases of the junction unmatched. The germline V gene has CDR1 MGHRA and CDR2 YSYEKL. The CDR3 runs to 13 residues. CDR3 sequence (DNA): TGCGCCAGCAGCCAACCAGGGGGGGTTGAAGCTTTCTTT. Encoded protein: CASSQPGGVEAFF.

The chain carries TRBV29-1 and TRBJ1-2, with D maybe TRBD1 (5 bases). CDR3 size: 15 residues. Germline CDR1 and CDR2: SQVTM and ANQGSEA. Trimming removed 4 bases at V and 2 bases at J, with 17 bases between. This CDR3 is CSVGRWDGGNYGYTF. The CDR3 DNA reads as TGCAGCGTTGGAAGGTGGGACGGGGGAAACTATGGCTACACCTTC.

This clone was counted a single time. The chain joins TRBV7-6 to TRBJ2-1; no clear D. CDR3 size: 15 residues. Germline V gene lookup returns CDR1 SGHVS and CDR2 FNYEAQ. The V and J ends lost 5 bases and 0 bases respectively, with 11 bases between them. The CDR3 DNA sequence: TGTGCCAGCAGCGCCACCCGGGTCTCCTACAATGAGCAGTTCTTC. It encodes CASSATRVSYNEQFF.

The chain recombines TRBV4-3 with TRBJ2-7; 7 nucleotides align to TRBD1. The germline gives CDR1 LGHNA, CDR2 YSLEER. The CDR3 is made up of 14 amino acids. Germline trimming cut 4 bases from V and 2 bases from J; bases unmatched to any gene: 5. The CDR3, as DNA: TGCGCCAGCAGCCCCTGGACAGGAACCTACGAGCAGTACTTC. Residues: CASSPWTGTYEQYF.

This clone was detected a few times. The rearrangement uses TRBV4-3 and TRBJ1-6, with D unresolved. Germline CDR1 is LGHNA and CDR2 is YSLEER. The CDR3 has 16 amino acids. V shed 0 bases and J shed 9 bases, with 15 bases lying between them. The CDR3 is CASSQDQSVRGSPLHF. DNA for the CDR3: TGCGCCAGCAGCCAAGATCAAAGTGTCCGGGGTTCACCCCTCCACTTT.

The chain is built from TRBV10-3 and TRBJ1-1; weak D call: TRBD1 (6 bases). The CDR3 extends over 13 amino acids. The germline V gene encodes CDR1 ENHRY and CDR2 SYGVKD. V was shortened by 8 bases and J by 0 bases, with 10 bases between the two germline ends. The DNA for the CDR3 is TGTGCCATCCAGACAGGTTTGAACACTGAAGCTTTCTTT. The encoded protein is CAIQTGLNTEAFF.

This clone has only one observation. V and J are TRBV10-2 and TRBJ2-7; 8 bases map to TRBD1. Germline trimming cut 8 bases from V and 2 bases from J; bases unmatched to any gene: 8. This CDR3 has 14 residues. Looked up from germline, CDR1 is WSHSY and CDR2 is SAAADI. The CDR3 DNA follows: TGCGCCAGCGCTGGGGACAGGTCGGCCTACGAGCAGTACTTC. This gives the protein CASAGDRSAYEQYF.